This record concerns one T cell receptor beta chain sequence. No antigen is known for it. No base-level quality is on record; no much larger clone is a single base apart. The data belong to a study of T cells after posttransplantation cyclophosphamide (dated by TCRdb to the mid-2010s). General notes on the study: The study tracked T cell repertoire reconstitution by TRB sequencing after myeloablative bone marrow transplantation using posttransplantation cyclophosphamide as GVHD prophylaxis. Up to 3 additional blood samples from 2 to 5.2 years after transplant were also TRB-sequenced in 3 patients, as was pretransplant blood from 4 patients. Public TRB sequences were compared against a database of over 3,000 sequences linked to responses to pathogens, tumor antigens, self-antigens and alloantigens. Antigen receptor sequencing was done on samples from 35 PTCy-treated patients and from 15 to 20 related bone marrow donors of those patients. TRA and TRB clonality were tightly correlated in 9 or 10 samples, so subsequent TCR analyses focused on TRB only. TRB sequencing was performed on blood from all 35 or so PTCy patients with 1-year posttransplant specimens. Here is what the overall study found, with its caveats: Across more than 40 patients, TRB clonality was highly associated with recipient CMV seropositivity and CMV reactivation, and diversity in PTCy patients was similar to diversity in CNI/methotrexate controls. The TRB repertoires of T cells infiltrating skin or the GI tract showed only limited overlap with the TRB repertoires found in blood. At 1-2 months, donor-recipient similarity was low but rose over the first year, and the later blood repertoires were often dominated by donor CD8+ memory clones.

TRB sequencing used genomic DNA with the immunoSEQ assay at survey resolution or the hsTCRB kit. The original methods were these. The immunoSEQ software handled initial read processing, and the LymphoSeq R package was used for repertoire analyses. Clonality was calculated as 1 minus normalized Shannon entropy, and the Gini coefficient was also calculated for each TRB dataset. To infer phenotypes in unsorted samples, TRB sequences from sorted subsets of the recipient or donor were mapped onto unsorted samples from the same recipient. TCRdb carries this immuneACCESS record with in-frame sequences only. Its versions omit some clonotypes, under half of them owing to an unresolved V gene in the studies checked, with the rest unexplained. That table is the source of V, J and clone size, and D and trimming were worked out from the DNA. The table for this sample lists about 28,000 clones; about nine tenths of them were counted only once. The ten largest account for about 3.5% of the sample.

Related bone marrow donors provided peripheral blood samples on the day of marrow donation. Peripheral blood and bone marrow mononuclear cells were isolated by Ficoll-Hypaque density centrifugation and were cryopreserved. The germline ends are 12 bases apart after V is trimmed by 5 bases and J by 2 bases. Reading from cysteine to phenylalanine, the CDR3 counts 14 amino acids. Of the read, only the CDR3 DNA is kept; its 42 bases are in frame from base 1. CDR1 and CDR2, looked up from the germline V gene (reference sequence), are LNHNV and YYDKDF. The rearrangement combines TRBV15 with TRBJ1-1, with TRBD1 perhaps the D gene, on 5 matching bases. The receptor comes from a man in his fifties. The sequencing input was PBMCs. The base sequence is TGTGCCACCAGCGCTCGACAGACCAACACTGAAGCTTTCTTT. Its product reads: CATSARQTNTEAFF.